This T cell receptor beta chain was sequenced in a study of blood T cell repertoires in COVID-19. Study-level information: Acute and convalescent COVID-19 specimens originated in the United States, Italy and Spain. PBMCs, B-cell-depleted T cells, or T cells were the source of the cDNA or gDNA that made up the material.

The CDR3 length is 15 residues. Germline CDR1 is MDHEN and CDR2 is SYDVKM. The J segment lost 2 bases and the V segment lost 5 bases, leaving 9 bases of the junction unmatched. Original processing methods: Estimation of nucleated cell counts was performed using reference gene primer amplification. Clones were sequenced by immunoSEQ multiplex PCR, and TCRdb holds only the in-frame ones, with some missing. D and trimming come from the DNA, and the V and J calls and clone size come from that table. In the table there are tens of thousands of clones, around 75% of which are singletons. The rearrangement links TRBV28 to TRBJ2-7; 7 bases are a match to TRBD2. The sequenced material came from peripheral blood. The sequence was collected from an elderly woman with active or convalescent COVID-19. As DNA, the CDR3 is TGTGCCAGCAGTCTCCTTCCAGGGACTACCTACGAGCAGTACTTC. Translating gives CASSLLPGTTYEQYF.